These 28 T cell receptor beta chains share one sample of origin, sequenced in a study of T-cell reconstitution after alpha-beta-depleted transplantation in children. The TCRbeta library incorporated unique molecular identifiers. TCRdb redid the calling of the PCR reads with MiXCR, one entry per CDR3 protein. This table holds fewer than 150,000 distinct CDR3 sequences, more than 20% found once. The sample was PBMCs, mostly from graft donor cells, taken 180 days after TCRalphabeta/CD19-depleted stem cell transplant. The receptors here all came from a male patient between 2 and 15 years old who had a stem cell transplant for chronic granulomatous disease, so the T cells may come from the graft donor.

This clonotype was picked up many times. This rearrangement joins TRBV5-1 to TRBJ2-5, with D perhaps TRBD1 or TRBD2 (5 bases each). The CDR3 is 13 amino acids. Germline V gene sequence: CDR1 SGHRS, CDR2 YFSETQ. Trimming removed 2 bases at V and 3 bases at J, with 8 bases between. CDR3 DNA sequence: TGCGCCAGCAGCTTCGGGACCAAAGAGACCCAGTACTTC. Amino acid sequence: CASSFGTKETQYF.

This clonotype was found a few times. V usage is TRBV20-1 and J usage is TRBJ1-6; 9 bases fit TRBD1. The CDR3 totals 15 residues. Germline values: CDR1 DFQATT, CDR2 SNEGSKA (reference sequence). With 2 bases clipped from V and 8 bases from J, the junction kept 7 bases outside the gene matches. The chain's CDR3 is CSARSAGQGYSPLHF. CDR3 bases: TGCAGTGCTAGATCGGCGGGACAGGGATATTCACCCCTCCACTTT.

This chain uses TRBV11-2 with TRBJ2-3; D ambiguous. Germline V CDR1 and CDR2: SGHAT, FQNNGV. CDR3 length: 13 amino acids. V was clipped by 5 bases and J by 6 bases, with 12 bases between them. CDR3 nucleotide sequence: TGTGCCAGCAGCAATAGTCCGAGGGATACGCAGTATTTT. Encoded protein: CASSNSPRDTQYF.

The DNA for the CDR3 is TGTGCCAGCAGCTTAGGGCTGTGGTACGAGCAGTACTTC. As protein: CASSLGLWYEQYF. The rearrangement uses TRBV7-8 and TRBJ2-7; D gene uncertain. V gave up 1 base and J gave up 4 bases, with 8 bases separating them. Per germline, CDR1 SGHVS and CDR2 FQNEAQ. The CDR3 is 13 amino acids. The whole variable domain, remainder taken from reference TRBV7-8 and TRBJ2-7, is GAGVSQSPRYKVAKRGQDVALRCDPISGHVSLFWYQQALGQGPEFLTYFQNEAQLDKSGLPSDRFFAERPEGSVSTLKIQRTQQEDSAVYLCASSLGLWYEQYFGPGTRLTVT.

This clonotype was observed a handful of times. The V call is TRBV29-1, the J call TRBJ2-7, with 9 nucleotides matching TRBD2. This CDR3 is 14 amino acids long. J gave up 0 bases and V 4 bases, and 4 bases lay outside the gene matches. The germline V gene encodes CDR1 SQVTM and CDR2 ANQGSEA. DNA of the CDR3: TGCAGCGTTGTCGATAGCGGGAGCTCCTACGAGCAGTACTTC. This sequence encodes CSVVDSGSSYEQYF.

The V and J genes are TRBV12-3 or TRBV12-4 and TRBJ2-3; 10 nucleotides align to TRBD2. The CDR3 contains 15 residues. J lost 2 bases, V lost 6 bases, and 5 bases had no gene match. The CDR3 DNA reads as TGTGCCAGCAGACGTAGCGGGGGGCTCACAGATACGCAGTATTTT. This codes for CASRRSGGLTDTQYF.

This clonotype was found many times. The chain links TRBV12-3 or TRBV12-4 to TRBJ2-5, with TRBD2 as a possible D gene (5 bases). V shed 6 bases and J shed 5 bases, with 7 bases lying between them. The length of the CDR3 is 11 residues. CDR3 sequence: CASRSGETQYF. The CDR3 nucleotides read TGTGCCAGCAGGTCGGGGGAGACCCAGTACTTC.

The chain joins TRBV2 to TRBJ2-7, with TRBD2 matching over 13 bases. V lost 6 bases to trimming and J lost 6 bases; unmatched junction nucleotides: 5. Germline V gives CDR1 SNHLY, CDR2 FYNNEI. This CDR3 is 14 amino acids long. This CDR3 is CASRSGTSGVEQYF. CDR3 DNA: TGTGCCAGCAGGTCCGGGACTAGCGGGGTCGAGCAGTACTTC.

In its sample, this clonotype was seen a few times. The chain recombines TRBV15 with TRBJ2-3; 8 bases match TRBD1. CDR3 length: 16 residues. V dropped 3 bases and J dropped 1; count of bases not matched to a gene: 6. Per germline, CDR1 LNHNV and CDR2 YYDKDF (reference sequence). The CDR3 loop is CATSSRTGRGTDTQYF. In DNA form, the CDR3 reads TGTGCCACCAGCAGCCGGACAGGGAGAGGCACAGATACGCAGTATTTT.

This clonotype has just a few counts. The chain joins TRBV6-5 to TRBJ2-7; 8 nucleotides line up with TRBD1. Germline V gene data show CDR1 as MNHEY and CDR2 as SVGAGI. V lost 2 bases to trimming and J lost 5 bases; unmatched junction nucleotides: 5. The CDR3 covers 14 residues. In DNA, the CDR3 is TGTGCCAGCAGTTACACAGGGGGTCCACACGAGCAGTACTTC. It yields the protein CASSYTGGPHEQYF.

V and J are TRBV20-1 and TRBJ2-7; 7 bases line up with TRBD2. The CDR3 consists of 14 residues. From germline, CDR1 is DFQATT and CDR2 SNEGSKA (reference sequence). Trimming at V came to 2 bases and at J to 6 bases, leaving 10 bases not matched to a gene. The CDR3 region has the DNA TGCAGTGCTAGACACCGCGGGAGTTCCATCGAGCAGTACTTC. This codes for CSARHRGSSIEQYF.

The chain carries TRBV5-6 and TRBJ1-2, with D perhaps TRBD1 (5 bases). Germline CDR1 is SGHDT and CDR2 is YYEEEE. The CDR3 contains 14 residues. The V end was cut by 0 bases, the J end by 3 bases, with 9 bases between. CDR3 sequence reads: CASSLAGTHYGYTF. The DNA of the CDR3 is TGTGCCAGCAGCTTGGCCGGGACCCACTATGGCTACACCTTC.

V usage is TRBV6-5 and J usage is TRBJ1-3; no reliable D call. Deletions cut 2 bases from V and 4 bases from J, with 12 bases between. The CDR3 contains 15 residues. Germline V CDR1 and CDR2: MNHEY, SVGAGI. CDR3 in DNA: TGTGCCAGCAGTTACACACCCGGGTCCGGAAACACCATATATTTT. It codes for CASSYTPGSGNTIYF.

V is TRBV12-3 or TRBV12-4 and J is TRBJ2-7; 7 nucleotides line up with TRBD1. Germline trimming cut 1 base from V and 3 bases from J; bases unmatched to any gene: 3. The CDR3 length is 14 residues. CDR3 sequence reads: CASSLVGGRYEQYF. CDR3 DNA sequence: TGTGCCAGCAGTTTAGTAGGGGGCCGCTACGAGCAGTACTTC.

The V and J genes are TRBV12-3 or TRBV12-4 and TRBJ2-7; tentatively, D is TRBD2 (5 bases). V was shortened by 7 bases and J by 7 bases, with 14 bases between the two germline ends. The CDR3 length is 12 residues. CDR3 residues: CASTTAGREQYF. The CDR3, as DNA: TGTGCCAGCACTACTGCGGGCCGGGAGCAGTACTTC.

With respect to this clonotype: An end of the junction does not agree with germline; a read error may underlie this. The chain has TRBV12-3 or TRBV12-4 and TRBJ1-4; 7 nucleotides align to TRBD1. This CDR3 has 14 amino acids. CDR3 sequence (DNA): TGTGCCAGCAGTTTAGGACAGGGCTATGAAAAACTTTTTTTT. As protein: CASSLGQGYEKLFF.

CDR3: CSARALAGGQDTQYF. Written as DNA, the CDR3 is TGCAGTGCTAGAGCACTAGCGGGGGGACAAGATACGCAGTATTTT. The chain uses TRBV20-1 and TRBJ2-3; 12 bases are shared with TRBD2. V shed 1 base, J shed 5 bases, and the junction held 4 bases outside the gene matches. The CDR3 is 15 amino acids. In germline, CDR1 is DFQATT, CDR2 SNEGSKA (reference sequence).

The chain carries TRBV10-3 and TRBJ1-5; TRBD1 matches at 9 bases. This CDR3 region has 14 residues. Germline V gene sequence: CDR1 ENHRY, CDR2 SYGVKD. Trimming took 10 bases from V and 3 from J; bases not matched to a gene: 7. The CDR3 nucleotides are TGTGCCACCAGGACAGGGGCTAACAATCAGCCCCAGCATTTT. It is translated as CATRTGANNQPQHF.

The chain has TRBV12-3 or TRBV12-4 and TRBJ2-5; a weak D match, TRBD1 (6 bases). The CDR3 has 15 residues. V gave up 5 bases and J gave up 3 bases, with 16 bases separating them. CDR3 DNA: TGTGCCAGCAGTCCCCCCCGGACAGCAGAAGAGACCCAGTACTTC. Amino acid sequence: CASSPPRTAEETQYF.

The chain has TRBV6-1 and TRBJ2-7, with a possible D match to TRBD2 (6 bases). Germline V gene lookup returns CDR1 MNHNS and CDR2 SASEGT. The germline V and J ends were trimmed by 3 bases and 0 bases, with 12 bases remaining between them. The CDR3 is 15 residues long. As DNA, the CDR3 is TGTGCCAGCAGTGATGGGCTAGCGCACTCCTACGAGCAGTACTTC. Translation: CASSDGLAHSYEQYF.

This clonotype was picked up many times. This chain links TRBV10-1 with TRBJ2-3; possible D gene TRBD2, 6 bases. The V and J ends lost 3 bases and 0 bases respectively, with 7 bases between them. CDR1 is WNHNN and CDR2 is SYGVQD in the germline V gene (reference sequence). CDR3 length: 14 residues. In nucleotides, the CDR3 is TGCGCCAGCAGTGAAGCGGGCAGCACAGATACGCAGTATTTT. Protein: CASSEAGSTDTQYF.

The chain employs TRBV4-1 and TRBJ2-7; the match to TRBD2 covers 11 bases. CDR1 and CDR2 from the germline V gene are MGHRA and YSYEKL. CDR3 size: 16 residues. V shed 1 base and J 6 bases; nucleotides not matched to a gene: 8. This CDR3 reads CASSQGLAGPFSEQYF. Here the CDR3 DNA reads TGCGCCAGCAGCCAAGGACTAGCGGGGCCTTTCTCCGAGCAGTACTTC.

The rearrangement links TRBV6-1 to TRBJ2-6; possible D gene TRBD1, 6 bases. The CDR3 length is 18 residues. CDR1 is MNHNS and CDR2 is SASEGT in the germline V gene. With 5 bases removed from V and 1 base from J, the gap between germline ends came to 18 bases. CDR3: CASSRWRTETSGANVLTF. Written as DNA, the CDR3 is TGTGCCAGCAGTCGCTGGAGGACAGAGACATCTGGGGCCAACGTCCTGACTTTC.

A few counts support this clonotype. The chain uses TRBV7-3 and TRBJ2-1; 10 nucleotides line up with TRBD2. The CDR3 totals 16 residues. Germline loops: CDR1 SGHTA, CDR2 FQGTGA. V was clipped by 2 bases and J by 7 bases; unmatched bases: 8. CDR3 protein: CASSLGTAGGLNEQFF. The CDR3 DNA is TGTGCCAGCAGCTTAGGTACAGCGGGGGGGCTTAATGAGCAGTTCTTC.

The table lists this clonotype with many counts. CDR3 in amino acids: CASRVRELAEAFF. CDR3 DNA sequence: TGTGCCAGCAGGGTCAGGGAGCTCGCTGAAGCTTTCTTT. This chain links TRBV6-1 with TRBJ1-1; possibly TRBD1 for D (5 bases). V lost 6 bases and J 6 bases, leaving 14 bases between the germline ends. The CDR3 loop spans 13 amino acids. The germline V gene encodes CDR1 MNHNS and CDR2 SASEGT.

The chain combines TRBV7-9 with TRBJ2-1; D may match TRBD1 or TRBD2 (5 bases each). From germline, CDR1 is SEHNR and CDR2 FQNEAQ (reference sequence). Trimming shortened V by 1 base and J by 8 bases, and 12 bases separated the two germline ends. The CDR3 length is 14 residues. The CDR3 sequence: CASSLGDQRDEQFF. The CDR3 nucleotides read TGTGCCAGCAGCTTAGGGGACCAACGAGATGAGCAGTTCTTC. The complete variable domain, with remaining parts taken from reference TRBV7-9 and TRBJ2-1, reads DTGVSQNPRHKITKRGQNVTFRCDPISEHNRLYWYRQTLGQGPEFLTYFQNEAQLEKSRLLSDRFSAERPKGSFSTLEIQRTEQGDSAMYLCASSLGDQRDEQFFGPGTRLTVL.

The chain combines TRBV7-9 with TRBJ2-7; TRBD1 matches 8 bases. J gave up 5 bases and V 3 bases, and 6 bases lay outside the gene matches. The CDR3 length is 14 residues. Germline CDR1 reads SEHNR; CDR2 reads FQNEAQ (reference sequence). CDR3 in amino acids: CASSFYQTGDEQYF. In DNA form, the CDR3 reads TGTGCCAGCAGCTTTTACCAGACAGGGGACGAGCAGTACTTC.

Comment on this clonotype: An end of the junction does not agree with germline; a read error may underlie this. The rearrangement joins TRBV6-4 to TRBJ2-3; weak D call: TRBD1 (5 bases). The germline CDR1 and CDR2 sequences are MRHNA and SNTAGT. The CDR3 is 17 amino acids. This CDR3 reads CASSYSRSGRSTDTQYF. The CDR3, as DNA: TGTGCCAGCAGTTACTCGAGGTCAGGGCGTAGCACAGATACGCAGTATTTT.